This T cell receptor beta chain was sequenced during a study of cytomegalovirus exposure and HLA in healthy donors. The ends were cut back, 0 bases at V and 2 bases at J, with 11 bases in the middle. From germline, CDR1 is SGHRS and CDR2 YFSETQ. There are 15 residues in the CDR3. 13 Jbeta primers and 60 Vbeta primers were used for the PCR. Some clones are missing from TCRdb's copy, which holds only in-frame ones; the method was immunoSEQ multiplex PCR. The sample records about 110,000 clones, roughly 13% being singletons. The rearrangement joins TRBV5-1 to TRBJ2-5; TRBD1 might be the D (6 bases). This sequence was found in a man between 40 and 49 years old in good health and CMV-seropositive. Input material: PBMCs. The CDR3 nucleotides are TGCGCCAGCAGCTTGGCGGACAGACTGCAAGAGACCCAGTACTTC. This gives the protein CASSLADRLQETQYF.